This T cell receptor (beta chain) was found in a study of cytomegalovirus exposure and HLA in healthy donors. Study results and limitations: The listing of 160 or so TCR beta chains classed them as cytomegalovirus-associated. Later on, an analysis tied approximately 17,000 TCR beta sequences to HLA alleles at 0.05 false discovery rate.

CDR3 size: 15 residues. Trimming cost V 3 bases and J 7 bases, with 16 bases left between them. Germline lookup yields CDR1 SGHTA and CDR2 FQGNSA. As for this clone: The target antigen is unknown.

Researchers ran the PCR with 60 Vbeta and 13 Jbeta primers. Sequencing was performed with immunoSEQ multiplex PCR; in TCRdb, only in-frame clones are kept and a portion is missing. The repertoire holds roughly 120,000 clones, with 65% to 75% as singletons. The clonotype comes from a man younger than 45 in good health and CMV-seropositive. The V and J genes are TRBV7-2 and TRBJ1-5; D perhaps matches TRBD1 (6 bases). The sequencing sample was made of PBMCs. CDR3 coding DNA: TGTGCCAGCAGCTTCACTTTTGGGGGCAGGCAGCCCCAGCATTTT. Translated: CASSFTFGGRQPQHF.